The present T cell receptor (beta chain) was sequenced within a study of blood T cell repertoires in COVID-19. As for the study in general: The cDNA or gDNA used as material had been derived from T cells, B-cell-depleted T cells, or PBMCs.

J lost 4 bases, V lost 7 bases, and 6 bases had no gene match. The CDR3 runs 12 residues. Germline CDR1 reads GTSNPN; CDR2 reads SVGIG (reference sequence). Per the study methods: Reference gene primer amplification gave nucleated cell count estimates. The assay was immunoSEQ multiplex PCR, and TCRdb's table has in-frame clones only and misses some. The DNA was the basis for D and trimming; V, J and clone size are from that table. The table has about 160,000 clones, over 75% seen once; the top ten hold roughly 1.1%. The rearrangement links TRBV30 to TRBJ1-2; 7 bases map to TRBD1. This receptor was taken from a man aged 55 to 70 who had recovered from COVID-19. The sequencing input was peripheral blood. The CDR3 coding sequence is TGTGCCTTACAGGGGCCTGTCTATGGCTACACCTTC. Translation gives CALQGPVYGYTF.